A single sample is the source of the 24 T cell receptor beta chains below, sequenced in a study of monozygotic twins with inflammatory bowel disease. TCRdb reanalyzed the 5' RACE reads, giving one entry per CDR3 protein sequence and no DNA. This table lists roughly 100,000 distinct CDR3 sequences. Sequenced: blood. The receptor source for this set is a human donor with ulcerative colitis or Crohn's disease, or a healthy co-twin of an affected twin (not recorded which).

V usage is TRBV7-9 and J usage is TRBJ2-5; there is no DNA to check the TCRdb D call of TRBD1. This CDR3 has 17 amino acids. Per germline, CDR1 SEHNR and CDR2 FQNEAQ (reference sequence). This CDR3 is CASSHHGGSTAQETQYF.

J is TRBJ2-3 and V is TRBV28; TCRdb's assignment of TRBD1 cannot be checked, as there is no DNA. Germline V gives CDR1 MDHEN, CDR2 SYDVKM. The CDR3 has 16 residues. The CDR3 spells CASTTPITEDTDTQYF. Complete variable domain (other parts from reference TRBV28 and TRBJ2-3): DVKVTQSSRYLVKRTGEKVFLECVQDMDHENMFWYRQDPGLGLRLIYFSYDVKMKEKGDIPEGYSVSREKKERFSLILESASTNQTSMYLCASTTPITEDTDTQYFGPGTRLTVL.

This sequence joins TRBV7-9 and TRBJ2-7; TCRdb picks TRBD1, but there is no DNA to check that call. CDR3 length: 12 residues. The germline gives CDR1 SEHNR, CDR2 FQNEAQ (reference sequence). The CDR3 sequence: CASSRDVYEQYF.

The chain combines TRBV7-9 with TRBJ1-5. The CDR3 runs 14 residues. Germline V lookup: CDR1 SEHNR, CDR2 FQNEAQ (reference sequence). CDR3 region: CASSPMGSNQPQHF. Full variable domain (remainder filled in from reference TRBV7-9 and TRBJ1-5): DTGVSQNPRHKITKRGQNVTFRCDPISEHNRLYWYRQTLGQGPEFLTYFQNEAQLEKSRLLSDRFSAERPKGSFSTLEIQRTEQGDSAMYLCASSPMGSNQPQHFGDGTRLSIL.

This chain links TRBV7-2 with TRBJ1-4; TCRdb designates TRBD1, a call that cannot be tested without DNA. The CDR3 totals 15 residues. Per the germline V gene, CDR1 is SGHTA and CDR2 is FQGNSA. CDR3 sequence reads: CASSLDGADNEKLFF.

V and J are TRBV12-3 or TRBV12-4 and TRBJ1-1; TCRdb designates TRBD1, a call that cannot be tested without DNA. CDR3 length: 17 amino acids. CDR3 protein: CASSLALGEGRNTEAFF.

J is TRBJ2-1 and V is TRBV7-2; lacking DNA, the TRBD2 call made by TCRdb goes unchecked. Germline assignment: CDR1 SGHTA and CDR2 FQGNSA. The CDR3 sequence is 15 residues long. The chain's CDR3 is CTSSLGPGPFNEQFF.

CDR3 residues: CATSDQGASYNEQFF. V usage is TRBV24-1 and J usage is TRBJ2-1; lacking DNA, the TRBD1 call made by TCRdb goes unchecked. CDR1 and CDR2 (germline): KGHDR, SFDVKD. The CDR3 contains 15 residues.

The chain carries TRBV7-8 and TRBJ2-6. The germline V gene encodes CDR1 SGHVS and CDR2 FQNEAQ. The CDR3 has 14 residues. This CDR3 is CASSFPAGANVLTF.

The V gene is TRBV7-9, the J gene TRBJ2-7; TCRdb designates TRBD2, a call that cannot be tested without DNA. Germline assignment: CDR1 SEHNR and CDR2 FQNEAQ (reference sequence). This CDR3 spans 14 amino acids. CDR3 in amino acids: CASRTSGGSYEQYF.

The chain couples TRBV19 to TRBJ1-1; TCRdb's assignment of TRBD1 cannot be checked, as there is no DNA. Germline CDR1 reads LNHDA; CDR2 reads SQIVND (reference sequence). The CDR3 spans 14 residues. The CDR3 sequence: CASTPDRENTEAFF. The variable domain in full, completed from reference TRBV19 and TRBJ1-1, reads DGGITQSPKYLFRKEGQNVTLSCEQNLNHDAMYWYRQDPGQGLRLIYYSQIVNDFQKGDIAEGYSVSREKKESFPLTVTSAQKNPTAFYLCASTPDRENTEAFFGQGTRLTVV.

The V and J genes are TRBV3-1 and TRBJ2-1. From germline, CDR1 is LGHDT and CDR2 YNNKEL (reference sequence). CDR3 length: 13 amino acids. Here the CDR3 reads CASSQGVFDEQFF.

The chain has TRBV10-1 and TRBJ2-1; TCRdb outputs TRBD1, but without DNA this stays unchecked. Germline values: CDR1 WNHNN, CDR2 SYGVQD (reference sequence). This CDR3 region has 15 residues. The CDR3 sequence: CASSDPTTGINEQFF.

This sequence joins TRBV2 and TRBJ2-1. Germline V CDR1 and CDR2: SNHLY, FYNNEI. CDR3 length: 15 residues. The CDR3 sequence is CASSETGGSYNEQFF.

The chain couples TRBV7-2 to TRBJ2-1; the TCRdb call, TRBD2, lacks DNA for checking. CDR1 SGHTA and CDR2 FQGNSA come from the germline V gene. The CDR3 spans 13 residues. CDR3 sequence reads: CASSLLAGNEQFF.

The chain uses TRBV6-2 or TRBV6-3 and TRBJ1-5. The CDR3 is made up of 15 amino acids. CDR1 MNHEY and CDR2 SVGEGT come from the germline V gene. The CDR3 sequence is CASSYEGGPPGPQHF.

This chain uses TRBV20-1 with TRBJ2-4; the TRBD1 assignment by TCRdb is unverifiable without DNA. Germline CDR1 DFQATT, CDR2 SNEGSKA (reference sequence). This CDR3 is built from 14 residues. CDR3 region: CSAGGDGSLNIQYF.

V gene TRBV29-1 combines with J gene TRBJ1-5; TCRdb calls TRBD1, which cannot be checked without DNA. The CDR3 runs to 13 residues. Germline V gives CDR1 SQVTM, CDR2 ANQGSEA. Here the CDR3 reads CSVGGRVGQPQHF.

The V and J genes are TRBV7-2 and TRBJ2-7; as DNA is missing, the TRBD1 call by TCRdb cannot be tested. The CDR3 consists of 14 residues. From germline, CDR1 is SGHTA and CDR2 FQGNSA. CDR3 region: CASSFDSLLYEQYF.

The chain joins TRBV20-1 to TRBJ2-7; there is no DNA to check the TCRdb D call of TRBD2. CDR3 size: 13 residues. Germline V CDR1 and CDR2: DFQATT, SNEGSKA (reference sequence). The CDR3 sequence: CSAPRPLGWEQYF.

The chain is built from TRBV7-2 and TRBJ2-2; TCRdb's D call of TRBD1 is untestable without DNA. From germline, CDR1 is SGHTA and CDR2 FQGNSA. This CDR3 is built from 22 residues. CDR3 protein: CASRGLSGPKWRGHTNTGELFF.

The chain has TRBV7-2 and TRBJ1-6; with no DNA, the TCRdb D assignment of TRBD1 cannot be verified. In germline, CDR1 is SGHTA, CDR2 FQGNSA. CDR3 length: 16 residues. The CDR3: CASSLQGQGHNSPLHF.

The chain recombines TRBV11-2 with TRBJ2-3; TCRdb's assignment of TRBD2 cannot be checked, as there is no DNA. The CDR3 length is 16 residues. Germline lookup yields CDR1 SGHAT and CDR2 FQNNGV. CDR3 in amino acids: CASSPRNSGSTDTQYF.

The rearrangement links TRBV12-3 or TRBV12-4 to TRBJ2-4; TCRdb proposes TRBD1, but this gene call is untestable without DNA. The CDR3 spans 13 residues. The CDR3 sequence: CASSSSRQGPPWF.